Listed below are T cell receptor beta chains from one sample, sequenced in a study of blood T cell repertoires in COVID-19. Repertoires were generated with immunoSEQ multiplex PCR, while TCRdb's copy carries only in-frame clones and drops some. This sample yields fewer than 110,000 clones, of which about 91% are seen a single time; 17% belongs to the top ten. Sequencing was performed on peripheral blood. The receptors here all came from a man between 45 and 60 years old with acute or convalescent COVID-19. The CDR3 runs from the conserved cysteine through the conserved F or W. A D gene is named only where the DNA matches it firmly. Clone sizes are given selectively: once, few, many, or a class where the clone is expanded.

abundance: NA
v_gene: TRBV15
len: 16
d_gene: TRBD1
j_gene: TRBJ1-1
CDR3aa: CATSSLSDRANTEAFF
CDR3nt: TGTGCCACCAGCAGCCTATCGGACAGGGCGAACACTGAAGCTTTCTTT

abundance: NA
v_gene: TRBV19
len: 14
d_gene: NA
j_gene: TRBJ2-2
CDR3aa: CASIPDRNPGELFF
CDR3nt: TGTGCCAGTATCCCGGACAGAAATCCCGGGGAGCTGTTTTTT

abundance: NA
v_gene: TRBV5-1
len: 14
d_gene: TRBD1
j_gene: TRBJ1-2
CDR3aa: CASSSSTGAQGYTF
CDR3nt: TGCGCCAGCAGCTCCTCCACAGGGGCCCAAGGCTACACCTTC

abundance: NA
v_gene: TRBV19
len: 13
d_gene: NA
j_gene: TRBJ1-1
CDR3aa: CASSIWRDNEAFF
CDR3nt: TGTGCCAGTAGTATATGGAGAGATAACGAAGCTTTCTTT

abundance: NA
v_gene: TRBV29-1
len: 14
d_gene: NA
j_gene: TRBJ1-1
CDR3aa: CSVAVGGFFTEAFF
CDR3nt: TGCAGCGTTGCGGTTGGAGGGTTCTTCACTGAAGCTTTCTTT

abundance: NA
v_gene: TRBV30
len: 19
d_gene: NA
j_gene: TRBJ1-5
CDR3aa: CAWSGGDFPREYSNQPQHF
CDR3nt: TGTGCCTGGAGTGGAGGGGACTTCCCCAGGGAGTATAGCAATCAGCCCCAGCATTTT

abundance: NA
v_gene: TRBV5-1
len: 11
d_gene: NA
j_gene: TRBJ2-5
CDR3aa: CASSFSETQYF
CDR3nt: TGCGCCAGCAGCTTTTCGGAGACCCAGTACTTC

abundance: NA
v_gene: TRBV30
len: 13
d_gene: NA
j_gene: TRBJ1-5
CDR3aa: CAWSDLGAQPQHF
CDR3nt: TGTGCCTGGAGTGATCTGGGAGCTCAGCCCCAGCATTTT

abundance: NA
v_gene: TRBV5-1
len: 14
d_gene: NA
j_gene: TRBJ1-1
CDR3aa: CASSLRQMNTEAFF
CDR3nt: TGCGCCAGCAGCCTAAGACAAATGAACACTGAAGCTTTCTTT

abundance: NA
v_gene: TRBV11-2
len: 17
d_gene: NA
j_gene: TRBJ2-2
CDR3aa: CASSLDPIWRGTGELFF
CDR3nt: TGTGCCAGCAGCTTAGATCCGATTTGGAGGGGCACCGGGGAGCTGTTTTTT

abundance: NA
v_gene: TRBV7-9
len: 16
d_gene: TRBD1
j_gene: TRBJ1-1
CDR3aa: CASSLRTGNMNTEAFF
CDR3nt: TGTGCCAGCAGCCTCAGGACAGGGAATATGAACACTGAAGCTTTCTTT

abundance: NA
v_gene: TRBV25-1
len: 17
d_gene: NA
j_gene: TRBJ1-2
CDR3aa: CASSEDGYRRQPYGYTF
CDR3nt: TGTGCCAGCAGTGAAGACGGGTATCGAAGACAGCCCTATGGCTACACCTTC

abundance: NA
v_gene: TRBV9
len: 17
d_gene: NA
j_gene: TRBJ2-4
CDR3aa: CASSVGWEMGGKNIQYF
CDR3nt: TGTGCCAGCAGCGTAGGGTGGGAAATGGGGGGCAAAAACATTCAGTACTTC

abundance: NA
v_gene: TRBV28
len: 12
d_gene: NA
j_gene: TRBJ1-1
CDR3aa: CASSLSYTEAFF
CDR3nt: TGTGCCAGCAGTTTATCGTACACTGAAGCTTTCTTT

abundance: NA
v_gene: TRBV12-3/TRBV12-4
len: 13
d_gene: TRBD1
j_gene: TRBJ2-3
CDR3aa: CASRQGTTDTQYF
CDR3nt: TGTGCCAGCCGACAGGGCACCACAGATACGCAGTATTTT

abundance: NA
v_gene: TRBV29-1
len: 14
d_gene: TRBD1
j_gene: TRBJ1-1
CDR3aa: CSATDRGRNTEAFF
CDR3nt: TGCAGCGCCACCGACAGGGGGCGGAACACTGAAGCTTTCTTT

abundance: NA
v_gene: TRBV11-3
len: 19
d_gene: TRBD1
j_gene: TRBJ1-6
CDR3aa: CASSLFQQGVAVENSPLHF
CDR3nt: TGTGCCAGCAGCTTATTTCAACAGGGGGTAGCTGTAGAGAATTCACCCCTCCACTTT

abundance: few
v_gene: TRBV6-5
len: 14
d_gene: TRBD2
j_gene: TRBJ2-7
CDR3aa: CASSTRERGYEQYF
CDR3nt: TGTGCCAGCAGTACCAGAGAGCGGGGCTACGAGCAGTACTTC

abundance: few
v_gene: TRBV5-1
len: 16
d_gene: TRBD1
j_gene: TRBJ1-4
CDR3aa: CASSRGTGGTNEKLFF
CDR3nt: TGCGCCAGCAGCCGAGGGACAGGGGGAACTAATGAAAAACTGTTTTTT

abundance: NA
v_gene: TRBV12-5
len: 15
d_gene: TRBD1
j_gene: TRBJ2-5
CDR3aa: CASGPRGLLGETQYF
CDR3nt: TGTGCTAGTGGTCCCAGGGGGCTACTAGGGGAGACCCAGTACTTC

abundance: once
v_gene: TRBV7-7
len: 15
d_gene: NA
j_gene: TRBJ2-2
CDR3aa: CASSLGAGSTGELFF
CDR3nt: TGTGCCAGCAGCTTAGGAGCAGGTAGCACCGGGGAGCTGTTTTTT

abundance: once
v_gene: TRBV6-5
len: 13
d_gene: NA
j_gene: TRBJ1-2
CDR3aa: CASSYSGAYGYTF
CDR3nt: TGTGCCAGCAGTTACTCGGGCGCCTATGGCTACACCTTC

abundance: NA
v_gene: TRBV28
len: 14
d_gene: TRBD1
j_gene: TRBJ1-1
CDR3aa: CASSLNRGVTEAFF
CDR3nt: TGTGCCAGCAGTTTGAACAGGGGTGTCACTGAAGCTTTCTTT

abundance: NA
v_gene: TRBV11-2
len: 15
d_gene: NA
j_gene: TRBJ1-1
CDR3aa: CASSLEGARNTEAFF
CDR3nt: TGTGCCAGCAGCTTAGAGGGGGCCCGGAACACTGAAGCTTTCTTT

abundance: once
v_gene: TRBV6-5
len: 15
d_gene: NA
j_gene: TRBJ1-1
CDR3aa: CASRIFYSTNTEAFF
CDR3nt: TGTGCCAGCAGGATCTTCTATAGTACGAACACTGAAGCTTTCTTT

abundance: NA
v_gene: TRBV7-2
len: 14
d_gene: TRBD1
j_gene: TRBJ1-2
CDR3aa: CASSRQGMTYGYTF
CDR3nt: TGTGCCAGCAGCAGACAGGGGATGACGTATGGCTACACCTTC

abundance: NA
v_gene: TRBV9
len: 14
d_gene: NA
j_gene: TRBJ1-1
CDR3aa: CASSPFTANTEAFF
CDR3nt: TGTGCCAGCAGCCCGTTTACAGCGAACACTGAAGCTTTCTTT

abundance: NA
v_gene: TRBV19
len: 15
d_gene: TRBD2
j_gene: TRBJ2-5
CDR3aa: CASSLRLAGTETQYF
CDR3nt: TGTGCCAGTAGTCTGAGACTAGCGGGGACGGAGACCCAGTACTTC

abundance: NA
v_gene: TRBV2
len: 14
d_gene: TRBD2
j_gene: TRBJ2-3
CDR3aa: CASRLAGATDTQYF
CDR3nt: TGTGCCAGCAGACTAGCGGGGGCCACAGATACGCAGTATTTT

abundance: NA
v_gene: TRBV19
len: 16
d_gene: TRBD1
j_gene: TRBJ1-2
CDR3aa: CVTRRVSGGNNYGYTF
CDR3nt: TGTGTTACCCGCCGTGTGTCAGGGGGCAATAACTATGGCTACACCTTC

abundance: NA
v_gene: TRBV6-9
len: 16
d_gene: TRBD1
j_gene: TRBJ2-7
CDR3aa: CASSSEDRDVSYEQYF
CDR3nt: TGTGCCAGCAGTTCCGAGGACAGGGACGTATCCTACGAGCAGTACTTC

abundance: NA
v_gene: TRBV27
len: 12
d_gene: NA
j_gene: TRBJ2-1
CDR3aa: CASSLRGMGQFF
CDR3nt: TGTGCCAGCAGTTTAAGAGGGATGGGGCAGTTCTTC

abundance: NA
v_gene: TRBV5-1
len: 14
d_gene: TRBD1
j_gene: TRBJ2-1
CDR3aa: CASSLDTGDGEQFF
CDR3nt: TGCGCCAGCAGCTTGGATACAGGGGACGGGGAGCAGTTCTTC

abundance: NA
v_gene: TRBV19
len: 15
d_gene: NA
j_gene: TRBJ2-3
CDR3aa: CASSIGGQSTDTQYF
CDR3nt: TGTGCCAGTAGTATAGGTGGACAGAGCACAGATACGCAGTATTTT

abundance: NA
v_gene: TRBV19
len: 14
d_gene: NA
j_gene: TRBJ1-1
CDR3aa: CASSQNSLNTEAFF
CDR3nt: TGTGCCAGTAGTCAGAACAGTTTGAACACTGAAGCTTTCTTT

abundance: NA
v_gene: TRBV2
len: 14
d_gene: NA
j_gene: TRBJ1-1
CDR3aa: CARSTTGMNTEAFF
CDR3nt: TGTGCCAGATCCACGACAGGTATGAACACTGAAGCTTTCTTT

abundance: NA
v_gene: TRBV29-1
len: 13
d_gene: NA
j_gene: TRBJ1-2
CDR3aa: CSADRPGNYGYTF
CDR3nt: TGCAGCGCCGACCGTCCGGGGAACTATGGCTACACCTTC

abundance: NA
v_gene: TRBV5-6
len: 17
d_gene: NA
j_gene: TRBJ1-6
CDR3aa: CASSLGAGGGLGSPLHF
CDR3nt: TGTGCCAGCAGCTTGGGGGCCGGGGGAGGTTTGGGTTCACCCCTCCACTTT

abundance: NA
v_gene: TRBV6-1
len: 13
d_gene: TRBD1
j_gene: TRBJ1-2
CDR3aa: CASSDISGGGYTF
CDR3nt: TGTGCCAGCAGTGATATCTCAGGGGGTGGCTACACCTTC

abundance: NA
v_gene: TRBV5-1
len: 13
d_gene: TRBD1
j_gene: TRBJ2-2
CDR3aa: CASSLQGAGELFF
CDR3nt: TGCGCCAGCAGCTTACAGGGGGCCGGGGAGCTGTTTTTT

abundance: NA
v_gene: TRBV5-4
len: 15
d_gene: NA
j_gene: TRBJ1-2
CDR3aa: CASTGRGVITGGYTF
CDR3nt: TGTGCCAGCACCGGGAGAGGGGTCATTACTGGGGGCTACACCTTC